This T cell receptor (beta chain) stems from a study of blood T cell repertoires in COVID-19. About the research overall: Samples representing acute and convalescent COVID-19 were sourced from the United States, Italy and Spain. In each case, the material was cDNA or gDNA derived from T cells, B-cell-depleted T cells, or PBMCs.

Authors' methods: Amplification from reference gene primers served as the basis for estimated nucleated cell counts. Some clones are missing from TCRdb's copy, which holds only in-frame ones; the method was immunoSEQ multiplex PCR. Clone size and V and J calls were adopted from that table, with D and trimming inferred from the DNA. Of 200,000 or so clones detected, around four fifths appear once; the ten largest clones hold under 5.5%. Trimming stripped 6 bases from V and 3 bases from J, with 23 bases between. Germline CDR1 and CDR2: MDHEN and SYDVKM. The CDR3 has 17 residues. The TCR originated in a woman aged 25 to 39 with acute or convalescent COVID-19. Input material: peripheral blood. V is TRBV28 and J is TRBJ1-1; D remains ambiguous. The DNA of the CDR3 is TGTGCCAGCAGCTACACACCCGGACGGAGGAAACACACTGAAGCTTTCTTT. Protein: CASSYTPGRRKHTEAFF.